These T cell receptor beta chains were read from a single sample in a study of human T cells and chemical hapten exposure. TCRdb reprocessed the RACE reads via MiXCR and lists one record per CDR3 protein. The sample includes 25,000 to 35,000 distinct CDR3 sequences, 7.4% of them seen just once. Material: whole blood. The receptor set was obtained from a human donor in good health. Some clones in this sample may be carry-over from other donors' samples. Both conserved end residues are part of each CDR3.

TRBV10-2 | CASIPNPGRNTEAFF
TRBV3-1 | CASSQTGQGDSPLHF
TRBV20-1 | CSAMGVREKLFF
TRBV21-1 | CASSKGYLTGGCSYEQYF
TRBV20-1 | CSARDSRVWADTQYF
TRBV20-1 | CSARGLGTPGKETQYF
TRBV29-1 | CSVRTWADTQYF
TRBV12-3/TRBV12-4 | CASNRQGAYEQYF
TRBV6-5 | CASEAANSYEQYF
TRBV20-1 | CSARTPPGGADGYTF
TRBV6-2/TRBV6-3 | CASSYLQGGTEAFF
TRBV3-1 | CASSQLVVMASGANVLTF
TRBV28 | CASSPRQDGNYEQYF
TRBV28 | CASSPGTGYNEQFF
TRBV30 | CAWIVRGLAGGRDEQFF
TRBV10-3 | CAISQGADNEQFF
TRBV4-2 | CASSQDIVASGGAGEQFF
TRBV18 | CASSPPGSAGTEAFF
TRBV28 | CASSGQGGVVFQHF
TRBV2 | CASRTQGASYNEQFF
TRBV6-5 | CATSGQGASGELFF
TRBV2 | CASSDNTNQPQHF
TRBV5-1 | CASYRTDSPYEQYF
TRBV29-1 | CSVGFLGWELQETQYF
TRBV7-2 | CASSLAVPGTDTQYF
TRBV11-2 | CASRPLAGRGAEQYF
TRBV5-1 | CASSSGGGSNQPQHF
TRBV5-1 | CASSLGVVGRYEQYF
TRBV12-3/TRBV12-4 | CASSPASPEVLFYEQYF
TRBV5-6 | CASSLRQVYNEQFF
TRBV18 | CASSPQTGADGDTF
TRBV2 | CASSWNRDQETQYF
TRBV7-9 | CASSLGGQPQHF